This is a list of T cell receptor beta chains from one sample in a study of early T cells in non-severe SARS-CoV-2 infection. TCRdb re-derived calls from the 5' RACE reads in MiXCR, one entry per CDR3 protein. The sample yields tens of thousands of distinct CDR3 sequences, roughly a tenth seen once. Specimen: whole blood. These receptors all come from an adult who was a healthcare worker with PCR-confirmed SARS-CoV-2 infection or an uninfected control (not recorded which). CDR3s include the opening cysteine and the closing phenylalanine or tryptophan. Each record gives: J gene, V gene, D gene, clone size, CDR3 protein, CDR3 DNA. D genes are given only for firm matches. Clone size is given for some rows only: seen once, a few or many times, or a class if the clone is expanded.

TRBJ2-5,TRBV18,.,many,CASSGAEQETQYF,TGTGCCAGCTCGGGGGCGGAACAAGAGACCCAGTACTTC
TRBJ2-3,TRBV29-1,TRBD2,many,CSVGGVGPDTQYF,TGCAGCGTCGGGGGGGTCGGGCCAGATACGCAGTATTTT
TRBJ2-2,TRBV7-6,TRBD1,few,CASRTGQENTGELFF,TGTGCCAGCAGAACCGGACAGGAGAACACCGGGGAGCTGTTTTTT
TRBJ2-7,TRBV28,.,few,CASSPTRQGGYEQYF,TGTGCCAGCAGCCCCACTCGGCAGGGGGGTTACGAGCAGTACTTC
TRBJ2-1,TRBV9,TRBD2,.,CASRREGYGDEQFF,TGTGCCAGCAGGCGGGAGGGCTATGGGGATGAGCAGTTCTTC
TRBJ2-3,TRBV20-1,TRBD2,.,CSAQGLAGEVDTQYF,TGCAGTGCTCAGGGACTAGCGGGAGAGGTAGATACGCAGTATTTT
TRBJ1-3,TRBV20-1,.,many,CSASLWLTGNTIYF,TGCAGTGCTAGTTTATGGCTAACCGGAAACACCATATATTTT
TRBJ2-5,TRBV2,.,many,CASSEALLYVETQYF,TGTGCCAGCAGTGAAGCGCTTCTTTACGTAGAGACCCAGTACTTC
TRBJ2-2,TRBV5-1,TRBD1,many,CASSLWGQGNTGELFF,TGCGCCAGCAGCTTGTGGGGACAGGGGAACACCGGGGAGCTGTTTTTT
TRBJ2-5,TRBV19,.,many,CASSREETQYF,TGTGCCAGTAGTAGGGAGGAGACCCAGTACTTC
TRBJ2-5,TRBV12-3/TRBV12-4,TRBD2,few,CASSSYREVWMETQYF,TGTGCCAGCAGTTCCTATCGGGAGGTCTGGATGGAGACCCAGTACTTC
TRBJ1-2,TRBV20-1,TRBD1,few,CSFPVQGAGYGYTF,TGCAGCTTCCCCGTCCAGGGGGCTGGCTATGGCTACACCTTC
TRBJ2-1,TRBV12-3/TRBV12-4,.,.,CASSSTYRKSSYNEQFF,TGTGCCAGCAGTTCAACTTACAGGAAAAGCTCCTACAATGAGCAGTTCTTC
TRBJ2-7,TRBV3-1,.,many,CASSQSNFAYEQYF,TGTGCCAGCAGCCAGTCCAACTTCGCCTACGAGCAGTACTTC
TRBJ1-3,TRBV7-2,.,many,CASTLDRASGNTIYF,TGTGCCAGCACCCTTGACAGAGCCTCTGGAAACACCATATATTTT
TRBJ2-2,TRBV30,TRBD1,many,CACNKMRTGGTGELFF,TGTGCCTGCAATAAGATGAGGACAGGGGGTACCGGGGAGCTGTTTTTT
TRBJ2-7,TRBV2,TRBD1,.,CATLPQRTGAGQYF,TGTGCCACCCTTCCCCAGAGGACAGGGGCTGGGCAGTACTTC
TRBJ2-7,TRBV6-5,.,few,CASSGRPTQREQYF,TGTGCCAGCAGTGGGCGGCCTACTCAGCGCGAGCAGTACTTC
TRBJ1-4,TRBV6-6,.,many,CASNTEGTNEKLFF,TGTGCCAGCAATACTGAGGGGACTAATGAAAAACTGTTTTTT
TRBJ2-7,TRBV30,TRBD2,few,CAWTGSGLYEQYF,TGTGCCTGGACGGGTAGCGGGCTGTACGAGCAGTACTTC
TRBJ2-7,TRBV11-2,.,many,CASSFERISYEQYF,TGTGCCAGCAGCTTCGAACGCATCTCCTACGAGCAGTACTTC
TRBJ2-5,TRBV3-1,.,many,CASSQDSRTLTQYF,TGTGCCAGCAGCCAAGACAGCCGTACCCTAACCCAGTACTTC
TRBJ1-2,TRBV29-1,.,many,CSVKVGDYGYTF,TGCAGCGTCAAAGTAGGGGACTATGGCTACACCTTC
TRBJ2-7,TRBV6-1,.,many,CASSEREGWKYF,TGTGCCAGCAGTGAAAGAGAGGGTTGGAAGTACTTC
TRBJ1-2,TRBV13,TRBD1,few,CASSSLSRQGANYGYTF,TGTGCCAGCAGCTCCCTATCCCGACAGGGGGCAAACTATGGCTACACCTTC
TRBJ1-6,TRBV10-3,.,many,CAISEAGGWNSPLHF,TGTGCCATCAGTGAAGCCGGGGGTTGGAATTCACCCCTCCACTTT
TRBJ2-2,TRBV2,.,few,CASNGPQGTGELFF,TGTGCCAGCAACGGGCCCCAGGGGACCGGGGAGCTGTTTTTT
TRBJ1-5,TRBV10-2,.,many,CASSDGRNQPQHF,TGCGCCAGCAGTGACGGGAGGAATCAGCCCCAGCATTTT
TRBJ2-2,TRBV15,TRBD1,many,CATSSGTGGFGELFF,TGTGCCACCAGCAGTGGGACAGGGGGATTCGGGGAGCTGTTTTTT
TRBJ2-7,TRBV6-1,.,.,CASSEAQALAYEQYF,TGTGCCAGCAGTGAAGCTCAGGCTCTCGCCTACGAGCAGTACTTC
TRBJ2-7,TRBV5-5,TRBD2,.,CASSLSGSSYEQYF,TGTGCCAGCAGTCTTAGCGGGAGCTCCTACGAGCAGTACTTC
TRBJ2-2,TRBV5-4,.,many,CASSPGAAGELFF,TGTGCCAGCAGTCCAGGGGCGGCCGGGGAGCTGTTTTTT
TRBJ2-3,TRBV5-1,TRBD1,few,CASGRGGSTDTQYF,TGCGCCAGCGGGAGAGGGGGCAGCACAGATACGCAGTATTTT
TRBJ2-6,TRBV24-1,.,many,CATSPGANVLTF,TGTGCCACCAGTCCTGGGGCCAACGTCCTGACTTTC
TRBJ2-1,TRBV7-9,.,many,CASSLESGTPYNEQFF,TGTGCCAGCAGCCTAGAGTCCGGGACCCCTTACAATGAGCAGTTCTTC
TRBJ2-3,TRBV5-1,TRBD2,many,CASSEGLAGGTDTQYF,TGCGCCAGCAGCGAGGGACTAGCGGGCGGGACCGATACGCAGTATTTT
TRBJ2-3,TRBV7-3,TRBD2,.,CASSLTASGRGGDTQYF,TGTGCCAGCAGCTTAACGGCTAGCGGGAGGGGCGGAGATACGCAGTATTTT
TRBJ1-2,TRBV9,.,few,CASSPRNGEKRSYTF,TGTGCCAGCAGCCCCCGGAACGGGGAAAAGAGGAGCTACACCTTC
TRBJ1-2,TRBV13,TRBD1,many,CASSSPGQGASSYTF,TGTGCCAGCAGCTCCCCCGGACAGGGGGCATCGAGCTACACCTTC
TRBJ1-5,TRBV20-1,.,many,CSASISPGNQPQHF,TGCAGTGCTAGTATCAGTCCGGGCAATCAGCCCCAGCATTTT
TRBJ2-1,TRBV4-1,.,.,CASSPRLNEYEQFF,TGCGCCAGCAGCCCAAGATTGAACGAATATGAGCAGTTCTTC
TRBJ2-5,TRBV5-1,.,many,CASSLMQQETQYF,TGCGCCAGCAGCTTGATGCAGCAAGAGACCCAGTACTTC
TRBJ2-7,TRBV14,TRBD1,many,CASSQLPGYPGTAYEQYF,TGTGCCAGCAGCCAACTTCCCGGGTATCCGGGGACAGCTTACGAGCAGTACTTC
TRBJ2-1,TRBV6-5,TRBD2,few,CASSLLAGGLNEQFF,TGTGCCAGCAGCTTACTAGCGGGAGGTTTAAATGAGCAGTTCTTC
TRBJ2-7,TRBV20-1,TRBD2,.,CSARSWAISGGTYEQYF,TGCAGTGCTAGATCTTGGGCGATTAGCGGGGGCACCTACGAGCAGTACTTC
TRBJ2-3,TRBV6-2/TRBV6-3,.,few,CASSYLRDTQYF,TGTGCCAGCAGTTATCTTCGAGATACGCAGTATTTT
TRBJ2-5,TRBV29-1,TRBD1,many,CSVEVGQGRETQYF,TGCAGCGTGGAGGTGGGACAGGGGAGGGAGACCCAGTACTTC
TRBJ2-1,TRBV5-1,TRBD2,.,CASSLSGRSSSYNEQFF,TGCGCCAGCAGCTTATCCGGGAGGTCGAGCTCCTACAATGAGCAGTTCTTC
TRBJ2-5,TRBV3-1,.,few,CASRNLPSETQYF,TGTGCCAGCAGAAATCTACCGTCCGAGACCCAGTACTTC
TRBJ2-7,TRBV10-3,TRBD1,.,CAIRQGQGEYEQYF,TGTGCCATCAGACAGGGACAGGGGGAATACGAGCAGTACTTC
TRBJ2-3,TRBV12-3/TRBV12-4,.,.,CASSPFSGTTDTQYF,TGTGCCAGCAGTCCCTTCTCAGGGACCACAGATACGCAGTATTTT
TRBJ2-1,TRBV12-3/TRBV12-4,TRBD2,few,CASSSGGEDEQFF,TGTGCCAGCAGTTCGGGGGGGGAGGATGAGCAGTTCTTC
TRBJ2-1,TRBV2,.,few,CASRLDVRLTYEQFF,TGTGCCAGCAGACTCGACGTTCGCCTTACCTATGAGCAGTTCTTC
TRBJ2-7,TRBV12-3/TRBV12-4,.,.,CASSLGIGTVYEQYF,TGTGCCAGCAGTTTAGGAATTGGAACAGTCTACGAGCAGTACTTC
TRBJ2-5,TRBV29-1,.,many,CSVEIGGGETQYF,TGCAGCGTTGAAATAGGGGGAGGAGAGACCCAGTACTTC
TRBJ2-1,TRBV19,TRBD2,.,CASTAEREGVGLEQFF,TGTGCCAGTACGGCCGAGCGGGAGGGGGTGGGCCTTGAGCAGTTCTTC
TRBJ1-2,TRBV6-5,.,many,CASSFQGLNYGYTF,TGTGCCAGCAGTTTTCAAGGACTGAACTATGGCTACACCTTC
TRBJ2-1,TRBV2,.,many,CASKVTEQFF,TGTGCCAGCAAAGTTACTGAGCAGTTCTTC